Presented here are 5 T cell receptor beta chains from one specimen sequenced in a study of blood T cells in healthy people across ages (dated by TCRdb to the mid-2010s). The protocol used for the library was 5' RACE. Sequencing instrument: Illumina HiSeq 2500. The second PCR ran for roughly 6 to 11 cycles and used a J-beta primer mix along with a sample-barcoded 5' primer. The public sequencing data were trimmed at Q25 with fastp and processed into clonotypes with MiXCR by TCRdb, which kept only in-frame beta chains. Records with the same CDR3 protein are collapsed into one entry carrying the most frequent genes and DNA. The table for this sample lists over a million distinct CDR3 sequences; under 30% of them were counted only once. Approximately 0.71% of the sample belongs to the ten largest clones. These data were likewise used in another study, on T cells of mothers and their children.

Sequencing used blood. Source of these receptors: a girl aged 2-10 years in good health.

This clonotype was seen a handful of times. The chain is built from TRBV7-2 and TRBJ1-2; 11 bases fit TRBD1. The CDR3 runs 16 residues. Germline CDR1 SGHTA, CDR2 FQGNSA. The V segment lost 5 bases and the J segment 8 bases; nucleotides outside the gene matches: 13. CDR3 nucleotides: TGTGCCAGCAGCACGGAGGACAGGGGGCGTCTCGGGGGCTACACCTTC. It specifies CASSTEDRGRLGGYTF.

There are a few counts of this clonotype. The rearrangement links TRBV11-2 to TRBJ2-1; D may be TRBD1 or TRBD2 (5 bases each). The CDR3 is made up of 15 amino acids. Germline V gives CDR1 SGHAT, CDR2 FQNNGV. V gave up 5 bases and J gave up 2 bases, with 13 bases separating them. The CDR3 nucleotides read TGTGCCAGCAGCCCTCCGGGGCTTACCTACAATGAGCAGTTCTTC. Its translation is CASSPPGLTYNEQFF.

The table lists this clonotype with a few counts. CDR3 DNA: TGCAGTCTCTTCAGGGGAGAGACCCAGTACTTC. Protein: CSLFRGETQYF. The rearrangement joins TRBV20-1 to TRBJ2-5; D might be TRBD1 (6 bases). The CDR3 totals 11 residues. Germline V gives CDR1 DFQATT, CDR2 SNEGSKA (reference sequence). Trimming took 8 bases from V and 4 from J, leaving 11 bases between them.

In its sample, this clonotype was seen a few times. V gene TRBV7-6 combines with J gene TRBJ1-4; 8 bases are a match to TRBD1. Germline CDR1 is SGHVS and CDR2 is FNYEAQ. CDR3 length: 15 amino acids. V lost 6 bases, J lost 0 bases, and 3 bases stayed unmatched. CDR3 in amino acids: CASRAGGATNEKLFF. CDR3 nucleotide sequence: TGTGCCAGCAGAGCAGGGGGCGCAACTAATGAAAAACTGTTTTTT.

This sequence joins TRBV2 and TRBJ2-1; no reliable D call. The CDR3 covers 13 residues. Germline assignment: CDR1 SNHLY and CDR2 FYNNEI. V was clipped by 4 bases and J by 9 bases, with 13 bases between them. Written as DNA, the CDR3 is TGTGCCAGCAGTGTTTGGGAATTCGGTGAGCAGTTCTTC. The encoded protein is CASSVWEFGEQFF.